These 27 T cell receptor beta chains were sequenced from one sample in a study of T-cell reconstitution after alpha-beta-depleted transplantation in children. Molecular barcoding with unique molecular identifiers was used for the TCRbeta library. TCRdb reanalysed the PCR reads using MiXCR and keeps one entry per CDR3 protein. The sample contains 200,000 to 300,000 distinct CDR3 sequences, more than 20% of which appear only once. Here the sequenced sample was PBMCs, taken before TCRalphabeta/CD19-depleted stem cell transplant. Every receptor here comes from a girl aged 2 to 9 with Fanconi anemia, due to receive a stem cell transplant.

This clonotype has at least ten counts. This chain connects TRBV29-1 to TRBJ2-5; TRBD2 is a possible D gene (5 bases). Trimming stripped 8 bases from V and 5 bases from J, with 21 bases between. CDR1 and CDR2 from the germline V gene are SQVTM and ANQGSEA. This CDR3 has 14 amino acids. CDR3 nucleotide sequence: TGCAGCCTAGAGGCCGGGAATGAAGGGGAGACCCAGTACTTC. Translated, it gives CSLEAGNEGETQYF.

This clonotype was seen ten or more times. The V call is TRBV20-1, the J call TRBJ2-1; a weak D match, TRBD2 (6 bases). Germline CDR1 reads DFQATT; CDR2 reads SNEGSKA (reference sequence). V lost 6 bases and J lost 6, with 18 bases in between. The CDR3 contains 14 residues. CDR3 sequence: CSARTSLNSNEQFF. As DNA, the CDR3 is TGCAGTGCGCGCACTAGCCTCAATAGCAATGAGCAGTTCTTC.

J is TRBJ2-3 and V is TRBV27; D is uncertain. The CDR3 has 13 amino acids. The germline V gene has CDR1 MNHEY and CDR2 SMNVEV (reference sequence). Trimming took 7 bases from V and 1 from J, leaving 9 bases between them. DNA for the CDR3: TGTGCCAGCATGAATCGGGGCACAGATACGCAGTATTTT. Protein: CASMNRGTDTQYF.

This chain joins TRBV19 and TRBJ2-1; maybe TRBD2 (6 bases). The CDR3 consists of 14 residues. Germline V CDR1 and CDR2: LNHDA, SQIVND (reference sequence). With 1 base removed from V and 10 bases from J, the gap between germline ends came to 14 bases. In nucleotides, the CDR3 is TGTGCCAGTAGTATAGTTGGGGGGACTGGAGAGCAGTTCTTC. Its translation is CASSIVGGTGEQFF.

This clonotype was seen many times. This chain uses TRBV12-3 or TRBV12-4 with TRBJ2-1; D tentatively fits TRBD1 or TRBD2 (5 bases each). CDR3 size: 15 residues. The V end lost 5 bases, the J end lost 0 bases, and 11 bases lay between the germline ends. CDR3: CASSRDRGSYNEQFF. As DNA, the CDR3 is TGTGCCAGCAGTAGGGACCGCGGCTCCTACAATGAGCAGTTCTTC.

The chain employs TRBV25-1 and TRBJ2-1, with 10 bases identical to TRBD2. V was pared by 3 bases and J by 6 bases, with 2 bases of the junction left unmatched. The CDR3 runs to 14 residues. Germline values: CDR1 MGHDK, CDR2 SYGVNS. The CDR3 loop reads CASSEIAGGNEQFF. CDR3 DNA sequence: TGTGCCAGCAGTGAGATAGCGGGAGGCAATGAGCAGTTCTTC.

This clonotype was recorded a few times. The chain joins TRBV29-1 to TRBJ2-3; D perhaps matches TRBD2 (6 bases). Germline loops: CDR1 SQVTM, CDR2 ANQGSEA. V lost 0 bases and J lost 4, with 14 bases in between. There are 15 residues in the CDR3. In DNA, the CDR3 is TGCAGCGTTGAAGAGGGAGGCAGGGAACCAGATACGCAGTATTTT. Translating it yields CSVEEGGREPDTQYF.

This clonotype occurred once. This chain joins TRBV4-1 and TRBJ2-6, with 8 bases that match TRBD2. Germline V gene lookup returns CDR1 MGHRA and CDR2 YSYEKL. CDR3 length equals 19 residues. J was trimmed by 3 bases and V by 1 base; bases with no gene match: 11. The CDR3 DNA sequence: TGCGCCAGCAGCCAAGGGCTGAGACTAGCGATTGATGGGGCCAACGTCCTGACTTTC. Protein product: CASSQGLRLAIDGANVLTF.

The V gene is TRBV29-1, the J gene TRBJ2-1; D not resolved. Per germline, CDR1 SQVTM and CDR2 ANQGSEA. The CDR3 is 14 residues long. Deletions cut 6 bases from V and 4 bases from J, with 16 bases between. The chain's CDR3 is CSVVISLTYNEQFF. The CDR3 nucleotides are TGCAGCGTCGTAATTAGCCTCACTTACAATGAGCAGTTCTTC.

Ten or more counts support this clonotype. The V call is TRBV29-1, the J call TRBJ2-2; D could derive from TRBD1 or TRBD2 (5 bases each). V lost 7 bases to trimming and J lost 0 bases, with 30 bases between them. The length of the CDR3 is 20 residues. Looked up from germline, CDR1 is SQVTM and CDR2 is ANQGSEA. In DNA, the CDR3 is TGCAGCGCCCATGTCCGTGGGGGACCGGCTTCCGAGTCGAACACCGGGGAGCTGTTTTTT. Translating gives CSAHVRGGPASESNTGELFF.

There are many counts of this clonotype. The CDR3 loop reads CAISRTSGDTAEDTQYF. The CDR3 bases are TGTGCCATCAGTAGGACTAGCGGGGATACAGCCGAAGATACGCAGTATTTT. The gene calls are TRBV10-3 and TRBJ2-3; 12 bases match TRBD2. This CDR3 has 17 residues. The germline V gene encodes CDR1 ENHRY and CDR2 SYGVKD. Germline trimming cut 5 bases from V and 5 bases from J; bases unmatched to any gene: 11.

V usage is TRBV6-5 and J usage is TRBJ2-7, with D perhaps being TRBD1 or TRBD2 (6 bases each). There are 13 residues in the CDR3. V lost 3 bases and J 9 bases, leaving 15 bases between the germline ends. Germline CDR1 and CDR2: MNHEY and SVGAGI. CDR3 protein: CASSYTGALRQYF. In DNA, the CDR3 is TGTGCCAGCAGTTATACGGGGGCCCTACGGCAGTACTTC.

This clonotype was counted ten times or more. The gene calls are TRBV20-1 and TRBJ2-7; D might be TRBD2 (6 bases). V lost 3 bases, J lost 5 bases, and 14 bases lay in between. CDR3 length equals 13 residues. Germline V lookup: CDR1 DFQATT, CDR2 SNEGSKA (reference sequence). This chain's CDR3 is CSASGRPLHEQYF. In DNA form, the CDR3 reads TGCAGTGCTAGCGGGAGACCTCTCCACGAGCAGTACTTC.

The V and J genes are TRBV5-1 and TRBJ2-5, with 8 bases matching TRBD1. V lost 0 bases and J lost 5; bases outside the gene matches: 3. The CDR3 has 14 residues. Germline V lookup: CDR1 SGHRS, CDR2 YFSETQ. CDR3 in DNA: TGCGCCAGCAGCTTGGGGACAGGGCCGGAGACCCAGTACTTC. The encoded protein is CASSLGTGPETQYF.

The chain recombines TRBV20-1 with TRBJ2-6; D is unclear. CDR1 is DFQATT, CDR2 SNEGSKA, per germline (reference sequence). The CDR3 loop spans 13 amino acids. V was clipped by 3 bases and J by 4 bases, with 7 bases between them. The CDR3 DNA follows: TGCAGTGCTAGGTACGAGGGGGCCAACGTCCTGACTTTC. It yields the protein CSARYEGANVLTF.

This chain uses TRBV20-1 with TRBJ2-7, with D possibly TRBD2 on 5 matching bases. CDR3 length equals 14 residues. The V gene lost 7 bases and the J gene lost 1 base, with 17 bases spanning the gap. Germline V gene sequence: CDR1 DFQATT, CDR2 SNEGSKA (reference sequence). CDR3 protein: CSVSFTRPSYEQYF. Written as DNA, the CDR3 is TGCAGTGTCTCCTTTACTAGACCGTCCTACGAGCAGTACTTC.

The chain is built from TRBV7-2 and TRBJ2-5; 10 bases map to TRBD2. In germline, CDR1 is SGHTA, CDR2 FQGNSA. The junction had 7 bases not matched to a gene; V was cut back by 1 base and J by 5 bases. This CDR3 region has 16 residues. This CDR3 is CASSLVGLAGVETQYF. In DNA, the CDR3 is TGTGCCAGCAGCTTAGTTGGTCTAGCGGGGGTTGAGACCCAGTACTTC.

Written as DNA, the CDR3 is TGTGCCAGCAGTTTCCGCCCTAGCTACGTAGCCAATGAGCAGTTCTTC. It specifies CASSFRPSYVANEQFF. The V and J genes are TRBV28 and TRBJ2-1; perhaps TRBD2 as D (5 bases). Trimming pared 3 bases from V and 6 bases from J, leaving 18 bases between. CDR1 is MDHEN, CDR2 SYDVKM, per germline. The CDR3 has 16 amino acids.

The V call is TRBV18, the J call TRBJ2-1; TRBD2 might be the D (6 bases). Trimming took off 0 bases at V and 6 bases at J, with 18 bases between the two ends. CDR1 and CDR2 (germline): KGHSH, LQKENI. The CDR3 covers 17 residues. Written as DNA, the CDR3 is TGTGCCAGCTCACCACCTTACGGGGGACCAAGAAGCAATGAGCAGTTCTTC. Its translation: CASSPPYGGPRSNEQFF. The full variable domain, completed using reference TRBV18 and TRBJ2-1, is NAGVMQNPRHLVRRRGQEARLRCSPMKGHSHVYWYRQLPEEGLKFMVYLQKENIIDESGMPKERFSAEFPKEGPSILRIQQVVRGDSAAYFCASSPPYGGPRSNEQFFGPGTRLTVL.

This clonotype has a count of ten or more. This chain uses TRBV12-3 or TRBV12-4 with TRBJ2-3, with 9 bases matching TRBD1. The V and J ends lost 5 bases and 5 bases, in that order; junction bases with no gene match: 8. The CDR3 has 15 residues. In DNA form, the CDR3 reads TGTGCCAGCAGTACCCGGACAGGGGAGGTAGATACGCAGTATTTT. Translation: CASSTRTGEVDTQYF.

The CDR3 DNA sequence: TGTGCCAGCAGCCAAGTCGGGTTCTGGGGCACACGACTCACAGATACGCAGTATTTT. This codes for CASSQVGFWGTRLTDTQYF. This sequence joins TRBV14 and TRBJ2-3; possible D gene TRBD1, 5 bases. Germline V gene lookup returns CDR1 SGHDN and CDR2 FVKESK. The CDR3 spans 19 residues. V lost 1 base to trimming and J lost 2 bases, with 22 bases between them.

The sample holds many counts of this clonotype. The gene calls are TRBV20-1 and TRBJ2-1; 10 positions agree with TRBD2. Germline CDR1 and CDR2: DFQATT and SNEGSKA (reference sequence). The junction had 8 bases not matched to a gene; V was cut back by 5 bases and J by 4 bases. This CDR3 comprises 15 residues. The CDR3 spells CSAFKLAGRYNEQFF. CDR3 sequence (DNA): TGCAGTGCTTTCAAACTAGCGGGGAGGTACAATGAGCAGTTCTTC.

In its sample, this clonotype was seen once. CDR3 nucleotides: TGTGCCGTGAAGGAGACAGGGGGCGTCGAAAACATTCAGTACTTC. Its translation: CAVKETGGVENIQYF. The rearrangement links TRBV27 to TRBJ2-4, with 10 bases that match TRBD1. CDR3 length: 15 residues. The germline gives CDR1 MNHEY, CDR2 SMNVEV (reference sequence). V gave up 11 bases and J gave up 5 bases; unmatched junction bases: 12.

This clonotype was picked up a small number of times. The rearrangement joins TRBV18 to TRBJ2-7; 8 nucleotides line up with TRBD2. V lost 1 base and J lost 1; bases outside the gene matches: 3. The CDR3 runs 15 residues. The germline CDR1 and CDR2 sequences are KGHSH and LQKENI. The CDR3 coding sequence is TGTGCCAGCTCACCACTAGCGGGGATATCCTACGAGCAGTACTTC. Its protein is CASSPLAGISYEQYF.

V gene TRBV20-1 combines with J gene TRBJ2-1; 10 bases align to TRBD2. CDR1 is DFQATT, CDR2 SNEGSKA, per germline (reference sequence). Losses at the gene ends were 6 bases for V and 6 bases for J; bases not matched to a gene: 8. The CDR3 is 14 residues long. CDR3 DNA: TGCAGTGCAGTCCCAGCGGGGGGGAGCAATGAGCAGTTCTTC. Translating gives CSAVPAGGSNEQFF.

V and J are TRBV29-1 and TRBJ1-2; 8 nucleotides match TRBD1. Germline-derived CDR1 and CDR2 are SQVTM and ANQGSEA. J was trimmed by 7 bases and V by 5 bases; bases with no gene match: 6. This CDR3 is built from 12 residues. The CDR3 DNA is TGCAGCGTTCAACAGGGGGACTTTGGCTACACCTTC. As protein: CSVQQGDFGYTF.

This clonotype showed up many times. The V call is TRBV5-1, the J call TRBJ1-6; the match to TRBD1 covers 10 bases. The length of the CDR3 is 19 residues. CDR1 is SGHRS and CDR2 is YFSETQ in the germline V gene. V lost 4 bases, J lost 1 base, and 11 bases stayed unmatched. This CDR3 is CASSGGQGRFGSYNSPLHF. The CDR3 nucleotides are TGCGCCAGCAGCGGGGGACAGGGGCGGTTCGGTTCCTATAATTCACCCCTCCACTTT.